Following are 14 T cell receptor beta chains from one sample sequenced in a study of blood T cell repertoires in COVID-19. Produced via immunoSEQ multiplex PCR; TCRdb's table is partial and in-frame only. The data contain 200,000 to 300,000 clones, 75% to 85% of them singletons. Material for sequencing was peripheral blood. These receptors were taken from a human donor in a cohort sampled during active COVID-19.

The V and J genes are TRBV5-6 and TRBJ1-5; D perhaps matches TRBD1 (5 bases). This CDR3 comprises 17 residues. Germline lookup yields CDR1 SGHDT and CDR2 YYEEEE. Deletions cut 2 bases from V and 3 bases from J, with 18 bases between. CDR3 loop: CASSLAGRLNDNQPQHF. The CDR3 bases are TGTGCCAGCAGCTTAGCGGGACGGCTCAATGACAATCAGCCCCAGCATTTT.

The gene calls are TRBV7-3 and TRBJ2-2; 12 bases agree with TRBD2. V was clipped by 11 bases and J by 6 bases; unmatched bases: 10. Germline lookup yields CDR1 SGHTA and CDR2 FQGTGA. The CDR3 sequence is 15 residues long. CDR3 in DNA: TGTGCCTCAACCACGGGACTAGCGGGTTCCGGGGAGCTGTTTTTT. This encodes CASTTGLAGSGELFF.

J is TRBJ2-3 and V is TRBV6-5; D not certain. This CDR3 spans 13 amino acids. The germline V and J ends were trimmed by 6 bases and 6 bases, with 13 bases remaining between them. The germline V gene encodes CDR1 MNHEY and CDR2 SVGAGI. CDR3 coding DNA: TGTGCCAGCAGCCGAAGAGGATTGGATACGCAGTATTTT. Translating it yields CASSRRGLDTQYF.

The chain has TRBV9 and TRBJ2-2, with TRBD1 matching 10 bases. This CDR3 spans 17 amino acids. V lost 0 bases and J lost 4; bases outside the gene matches: 6. Germline CDR1 is SGDLS and CDR2 is YYNGEE. The CDR3 sequence: CASSVGGTGVFTGELFF. The CDR3 bases are TGTGCCAGCAGCGTAGGAGGGACAGGGGTATTCACCGGGGAGCTGTTTTTT.

The chain links TRBV15 to TRBJ2-7, with TRBD1 matching 8 bases. Looked up from germline, CDR1 is LNHNV and CDR2 is YYDKDF (reference sequence). V shed 0 bases and J 1 base; nucleotides not matched to a gene: 11. This CDR3 contains 18 residues. The DNA of the CDR3 is TGTGCCACCAGCAGAGATATACCCCACCGGGACAGGTCCTACGAGCAGTACTTC. Translation gives CATSRDIPHRDRSYEQYF.

This clone has a count of ten or more. This chain connects TRBV27 to TRBJ2-7; no reliable D call. V gave up 8 bases and J gave up 2 bases, with 13 bases separating them. Germline V gene sequence: CDR1 MNHEY, CDR2 SMNVEV (reference sequence). The CDR3 loop spans 13 amino acids. The chain's CDR3 is CASWSIRTYEQYF. DNA of the CDR3: TGTGCCAGCTGGAGTATAAGGACCTACGAGCAGTACTTC.

The chain combines TRBV7-9 with TRBJ2-1, with 11 bases matching TRBD2. The CDR3 is made up of 16 amino acids. V trimming: 5 bases; J trimming: 4 bases; junction bases outside the gene matches: 7. The germline V gene encodes CDR1 SEHNR and CDR2 FQNEAQ (reference sequence). CDR3 sequence (DNA): TGTGCCAGCAGCAGGGTAGCGGGGGGGCTGTACAATGAGCAGTTCTTC. Its translation: CASSRVAGGLYNEQFF.

The chain uses TRBV7-8 and TRBJ1-4; D not resolved. The CDR3 consists of 15 residues. V gave up 6 bases and J gave up 5 bases, with 16 bases separating them. The germline CDR1 and CDR2 sequences are SGHVS and FQNEAQ. As DNA, the CDR3 is TGTGCCAGCAGGTCTGGGCCGACGGAAAATGAAAAACTGTTTTTT. As protein: CASRSGPTENEKLFF.

The V and J genes are TRBV28 and TRBJ2-7, with 7 bases that match TRBD1. V lost 4 bases, J lost 3 bases, and 9 bases stayed unmatched. Per the germline V gene, CDR1 is MDHEN and CDR2 is SYDVKM. This CDR3 contains 15 residues. The DNA of the CDR3 is TGTGCCAGCAGTTCCTCGGACAGGATGGGCTACGAGCAGTACTTC. This translates into CASSSSDRMGYEQYF. Combining the CDR3 with reference TRBV28 and TRBJ2-7 gives the whole variable domain DVKVTQSSRYLVKRTGEKVFLECVQDMDHENMFWYRQDPGLGLRLIYFSYDVKMKEKGDIPEGYSVSREKKERFSLILESASTNQTSMYLCASSSSDRMGYEQYFGPGTRLTVT.

This chain uses TRBV5-8 with TRBJ2-7; 7 bases fit TRBD1. The J segment lost 5 bases and the V segment lost 5 bases, leaving 10 bases of the junction unmatched. CDR1 and CDR2 (germline): SGHTS, YDEGEE. The CDR3 runs to 14 residues. The CDR3 DNA follows: TGTGCCAGCAGTGTAACGACAGGGACGGACGAGCAGTACTTC. This sequence encodes CASSVTTGTDEQYF.

This clone was found once. V usage is TRBV30 and J usage is TRBJ1-1; no definite D call. This CDR3 spans 13 amino acids. Germline V gene sequence: CDR1 GTSNPN, CDR2 SVGIG (reference sequence). V was cut by 2 bases and J by 0 bases, with 7 bases left in between. DNA of the CDR3: TGTGCCTGGAGTACACACGTGAACACTGAAGCTTTCTTT. Protein product: CAWSTHVNTEAFF.

The rearrangement links TRBV7-6 to TRBJ1-3, with TRBD1 as a possible D gene (6 bases). CDR3 size: 17 residues. Deletions cut 1 base from V and 0 bases from J, with 13 bases between. Looked up from germline, CDR1 is SGHVS and CDR2 is FNYEAQ. This chain's CDR3 is CASSLDPPGVSGNTIYF. The DNA of the CDR3 is TGTGCCAGCAGCTTAGATCCCCCAGGGGTCTCTGGAAACACCATATATTTT.

This clone was counted between two and nine times. J is TRBJ2-7 and V is TRBV6-6, with TRBD1 matching over 7 bases. With 8 bases clipped from V and 2 bases from J, the junction kept 6 bases outside the gene matches. Germline CDR1 reads MNHNY; CDR2 reads SVGAGI (reference sequence). The CDR3 loop spans 13 amino acids. The CDR3 sequence: CASVAGGPYEQYF. CDR3 DNA sequence: TGTGCCAGCGTGGCAGGGGGACCCTACGAGCAGTACTTC.

This chain uses TRBV5-8 with TRBJ2-3, with D tentatively TRBD1 (6 bases). CDR1 and CDR2 from the germline V gene are SGHTS and YDEGEE. V lost 0 bases and J 6 bases, leaving 11 bases between the germline ends. The CDR3 covers 14 residues. The CDR3 sequence is CASSLDRARDTQYF. CDR3 bases: TGTGCCAGCAGCTTGGACAGGGCTCGGGATACGCAGTATTTT. Looking up the rest from reference TRBV5-8 and TRBJ2-3 gives the full variable domain: EAGVTQSPTHLIKTRGQQATLRCSPISGHTSVYWYQQALGLGLQFLLWYDEGEERNRGNFPPRFSGRQFPNYSSELNVNALELEDSALYLCASSLDRARDTQYFGPGTRLTVL.